This TCR beta chain originates from a study of cytomegalovirus exposure and HLA in healthy donors. Background on the study: The same platform was used for the 100 to 150 validation repertoires and the approximately 670 first-cohort repertoires, a later analysis reported.

Study results and caveats: Diagnosis of cytomegalovirus status made by the classifier reportedly showed high specificity and sensitivity.

With regard to this clone: The antigen is not known.

Libraries were prepared by immunoSEQ multiplex PCR; TCRdb keeps only in-frame clonotypes and omits some of them. Of some 150,000 clones in the sample, approximately 88% were seen once. The sample comprised PBMCs. This clonotype was sampled from a woman aged 18-29 years in good health and CMV-seropositive.

CDR3 sequence: CASSYSMEGNQPQHF. In nucleotides, the CDR3 is TGTGCCAGCAGTTACTCGATGGAGGGCAATCAGCCCCAGCATTTT. The chain carries TRBV6-5 and TRBJ1-5; D remains unclear. Between the trimmed V and J ends, which lost 0 bases and 2 bases, there was a span of 8 bases. The CDR3 contains 15 residues. Germline V lookup: CDR1 MNHEY, CDR2 SVGAGI.